This T cell receptor beta chain was sequenced during a study of a mutant IDH1 vaccine in newly diagnosed glioma. Whole-study context: Following radiotherapy alone, or alongside temozolomide cycles, vaccination was started after an interval of 4-6 weeks. Among treated patients, about 60% were male and 37.5% female, and mean age was approximately 40 years. The earlier regimen, radiotherapy, temozolomide, or both, was most often both.

As regards this clone: What it binds is unknown.

The protocol was immunoSEQ multiplex PCR, while the TCRdb copy is restricted to in-frame clones and leaves out a portion. The sample includes about 29,000 clones, roughly 80% of them seen just once. V was clipped by 6 bases and J by 3 bases, with 15 bases between them. There are 14 residues in the CDR3. The germline CDR1 and CDR2 sequences are SQVTM and ANQGSEA. Time point of the sample: week 23, last vaccination. Each vaccine dose was 300 ug of mutant IDH1 20-mer peptide, with topical imiquimod. Each of the donors came in with new WHO grade 3 or 4 astrocytomas that were IDH1-mutant and ATRX-lost. This sequence joins TRBV29-1 and TRBJ1-5; D is perhaps TRBD1 (6 bases). The source material was PBMCs, sampled from a glioma patient whose treatment included an IDH1 peptide vaccine. The TCR originated in a woman aged 18 to 35 with glioma. CDR3 region: CSVAPDSINQPQHF. The CDR3 DNA is TGCAGCGTGGCCCCGGACAGCATCAATCAGCCCCAGCATTTT.